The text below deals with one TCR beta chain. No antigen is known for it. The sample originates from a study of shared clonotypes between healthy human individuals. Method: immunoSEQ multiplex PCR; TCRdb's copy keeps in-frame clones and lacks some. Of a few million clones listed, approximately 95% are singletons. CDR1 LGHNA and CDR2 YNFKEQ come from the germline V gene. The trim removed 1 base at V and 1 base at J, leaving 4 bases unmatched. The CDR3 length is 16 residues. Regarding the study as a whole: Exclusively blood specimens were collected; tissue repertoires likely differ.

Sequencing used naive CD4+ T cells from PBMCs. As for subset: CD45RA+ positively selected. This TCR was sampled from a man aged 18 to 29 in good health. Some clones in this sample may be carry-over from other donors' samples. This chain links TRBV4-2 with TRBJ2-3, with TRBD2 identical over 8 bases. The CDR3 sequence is CASSQVGTRGTDTQYF. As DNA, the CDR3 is TGTGCCAGCAGCCAAGTAGGGACTAGGGGCACAGATACGCAGTATTTT.